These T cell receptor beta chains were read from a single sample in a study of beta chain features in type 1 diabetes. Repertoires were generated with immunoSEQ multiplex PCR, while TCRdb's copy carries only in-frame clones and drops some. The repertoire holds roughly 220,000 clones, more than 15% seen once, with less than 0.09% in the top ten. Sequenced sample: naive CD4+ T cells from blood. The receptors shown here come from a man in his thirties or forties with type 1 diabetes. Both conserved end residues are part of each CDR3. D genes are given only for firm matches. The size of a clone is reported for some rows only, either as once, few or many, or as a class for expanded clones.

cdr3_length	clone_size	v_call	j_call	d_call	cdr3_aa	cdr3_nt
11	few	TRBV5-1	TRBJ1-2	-	CASSATDGYTF	TGCGCCAGCAGCGCTACAGATGGCTACACCTTC
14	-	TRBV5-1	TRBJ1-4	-	CASSLMGVNEKLFF	TGCGCCAGCAGCTTGATGGGGGTTAATGAAAAACTGTTTTTT
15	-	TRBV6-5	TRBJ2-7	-	CASRARASASYEQYF	TGTGCCAGCAGGGCTAGGGCTAGCGCCTCCTACGAGCAGTACTTC
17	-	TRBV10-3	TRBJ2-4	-	CAIKGEGTERKKNIQYF	TGTGCCATCAAAGGCGAGGGAACAGAGCGAAAAAAAAACATTCAGTACTTC
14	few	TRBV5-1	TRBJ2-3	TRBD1	CASSFGQGTDTQYF	TGCGCCAGCAGCTTCGGACAGGGGACAGATACGCAGTATTTT
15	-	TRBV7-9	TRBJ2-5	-	CASSFGQGSGETQYF	TGTGCCAGCAGCTTCGGCCAGGGTTCAGGAGAGACCCAGTACTTC
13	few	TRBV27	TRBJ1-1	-	CASSPRRGGRAFF	TGTGCCAGCAGTCCTCGACGGGGAGGACGGGCTTTCTTT
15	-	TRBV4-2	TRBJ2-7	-	CASSQDLMSSYEQYF	TGTGCCAGCAGCCAAGATCTGATGAGCTCCTACGAGCAGTACTTC
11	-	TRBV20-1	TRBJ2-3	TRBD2	CSALLAGTQYF	TGCAGTGCTCTACTAGCGGGGACGCAGTATTTT
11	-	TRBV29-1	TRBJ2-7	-	CSGGFGHEQYF	TGCAGCGGGGGTTTTGGACACGAGCAGTACTTC
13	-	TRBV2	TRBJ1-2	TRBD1	CASSAGQNYGYTF	TGTGCCAGCAGCGCGGGACAGAACTATGGCTACACCTTC
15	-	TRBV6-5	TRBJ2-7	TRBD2	CASSYSTLAGYEQYF	TGTGCCAGCAGTTACTCAACCCTAGCGGGATACGAGCAGTACTTC
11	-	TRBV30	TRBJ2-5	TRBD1	CAWSQTGEQYF	TGTGCCTGGAGCCAAACAGGGGAGCAGTACTTC
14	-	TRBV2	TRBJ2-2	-	CASRQRGVTGELFF	TGTGCCAGCAGACAGAGAGGCGTCACCGGGGAGCTGTTTTTT
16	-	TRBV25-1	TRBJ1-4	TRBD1	CASSESVGQGHEKLFF	TGTGCCAGCAGTGAATCGGTGGGACAGGGACATGAAAAACTGTTTTTT
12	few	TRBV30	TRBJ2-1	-	CAWSGIVNEQFF	TGTGCCTGGAGTGGTATTGTCAATGAGCAGTTCTTC
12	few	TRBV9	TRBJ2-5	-	CASSVGVETQYF	TGTGCCAGCAGCGTAGGGGTAGAGACCCAGTACTTC
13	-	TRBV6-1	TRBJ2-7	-	CASRRSSSYEQYF	TGTGCCAGCAGGCGCTCTAGCTCCTACGAGCAGTACTTC
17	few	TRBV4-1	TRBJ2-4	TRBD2	CASSQVSSGIGGNIQYF	TGCGCCAGCAGCCAAGTTTCTAGCGGGATAGGGGGAAACATTCAGTACTTC
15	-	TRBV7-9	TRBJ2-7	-	CASSLAGTQRDEQYF	TGTGCCAGCAGCTTAGCCGGGACTCAGAGGGACGAGCAGTACTTC
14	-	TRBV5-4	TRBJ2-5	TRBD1	CASSLEGGEETQYF	TGTGCCAGCAGCTTGGAAGGGGGCGAAGAGACCCAGTACTTC
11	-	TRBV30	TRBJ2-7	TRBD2	CAWGTSYEQYF	TGTGCCTGGGGGACTAGCTACGAGCAGTACTTC
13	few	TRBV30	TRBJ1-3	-	CAWNRDSGNTIYF	TGTGCCTGGAACCGGGACTCTGGAAACACCATATATTTT
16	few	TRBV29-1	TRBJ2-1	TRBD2	CSVEAFGTSGYNEQFF	TGCAGCGTTGAAGCGTTTGGGACTAGCGGTTACAATGAGCAGTTCTTC
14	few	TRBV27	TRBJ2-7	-	CASSPAGAEYEQYF	TGTGCCAGCAGTCCGGCGGGGGCGGAGTACGAGCAGTACTTC
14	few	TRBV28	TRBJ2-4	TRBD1	CASSLGQGKGIQYF	TGTGCCAGCAGTCTAGGACAGGGCAAAGGCATTCAGTACTTC
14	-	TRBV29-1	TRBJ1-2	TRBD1	CSVEYQGGRGGYTF	TGCAGCGTTGAATACCAAGGGGGCCGGGGTGGCTACACCTTC
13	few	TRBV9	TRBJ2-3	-	CASNPTGTDTQYF	TGTGCCAGCAATCCAACGGGCACAGATACGCAGTATTTT
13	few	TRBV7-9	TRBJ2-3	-	CASSLRQADTQYF	TGTGCCAGCAGCCTTCGACAGGCAGATACGCAGTATTTT
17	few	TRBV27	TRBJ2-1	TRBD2	CASRTPRVGEGYNEQFF	TGTGCCAGCCGCACCCCCAGGGTCGGGGAGGGCTACAATGAGCAGTTCTTC
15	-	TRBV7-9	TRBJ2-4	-	CASSHVGGAKNIQYF	TGTGCCAGCAGCCATGTCGGGGGAGCCAAAAACATTCAGTACTTC
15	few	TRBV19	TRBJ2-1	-	CASTPNRAQYNEQFF	TGTGCCAGTACCCCGAACCGGGCACAGTACAATGAGCAGTTCTTC
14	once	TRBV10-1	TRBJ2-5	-	CASSGSQGYETQYF	TGCGCCAGCAGTGGGTCACAAGGATATGAGACCCAGTACTTC
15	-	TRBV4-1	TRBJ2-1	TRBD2	CASSQEAGGWNEQFF	TGCGCCAGCAGCCAAGAAGCGGGAGGGTGGAATGAGCAGTTCTTC
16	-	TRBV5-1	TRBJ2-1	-	CASSLEAERSYNEQFF	TGCGCCAGCAGCTTGGAGGCAGAACGCTCCTACAATGAGCAGTTCTTC
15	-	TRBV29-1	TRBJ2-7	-	CSVASNGAISYEQYF	TGCAGCGTTGCTTCTAACGGGGCGATCTCCTACGAGCAGTACTTC
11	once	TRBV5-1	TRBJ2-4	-	CASSLEGIKYF	TGCGCCAGCAGCTTGGAGGGCATCAAGTACTTC
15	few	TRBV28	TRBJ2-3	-	CASSFQAGHTDTQYF	TGTGCCAGCAGTTTTCAGGCGGGACACACAGATACGCAGTATTTT
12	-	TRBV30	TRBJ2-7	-	CAWRALTSEQYF	TGTGCCTGGAGGGCCCTTACGTCCGAGCAGTACTTC
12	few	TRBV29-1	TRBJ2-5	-	CSVLPRRETQYF	TGCAGCGTTCTTCCCAGGCGGGAGACCCAGTACTTC
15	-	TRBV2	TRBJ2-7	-	CASREFNREPYEQYF	TGTGCCAGCAGGGAATTCAACAGGGAACCCTACGAGCAGTACTTC
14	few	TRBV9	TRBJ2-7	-	CASSLSRDLNEQYF	TGTGCCAGCAGCCTAAGCAGGGATCTGAACGAGCAGTACTTC
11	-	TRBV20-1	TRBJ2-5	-	CSARVRGTQYF	TGCAGTGCTAGAGTCAGGGGGACCCAGTACTTC
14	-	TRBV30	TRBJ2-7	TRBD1	CAWSPRDRRYEQYF	TGTGCCTGGAGTCCCCGGGACAGGCGGTACGAGCAGTACTTC
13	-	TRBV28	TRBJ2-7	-	CASSQGLPSEQYF	TGTGCCAGCAGCCAAGGACTCCCCTCCGAGCAGTACTTC
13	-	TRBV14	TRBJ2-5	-	CASSQEGVETQYF	TGTGCCAGCAGCCAAGAGGGGGTGGAGACCCAGTACTTC
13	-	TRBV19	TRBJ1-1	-	CASREQMNTEAFF	TGTGCCAGCAGGGAACAGATGAACACTGAAGCTTTCTTT
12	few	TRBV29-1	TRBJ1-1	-	CSVGAGDTEAFF	TGCAGCGTTGGGGCAGGGGACACTGAAGCTTTCTTT
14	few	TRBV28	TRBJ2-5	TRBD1	CASRGQGGMETQYF	TGTGCCAGCAGGGGACAGGGGGGCATGGAGACCCAGTACTTC
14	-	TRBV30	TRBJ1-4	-	CACLTGATNEKLFF	TGTGCCTGCCTGACAGGTGCAACTAATGAAAAACTGTTTTTT